The 18 T cell receptor beta chains below were found in one sample sequenced in a study of beta chain features in type 1 diabetes. Broader study findings: The study found moderately but significantly shorter TCRB CDR3s in all four CD4+ subsets of Type 1 diabetes patients.

Antigen specificity for these receptors is unknown. What was sequenced were expressed TCRB transcripts, since all of the isolated RNA had been reverse transcribed. Clones were read by immunoSEQ multiplex PCR, and TCRdb kept only the in-frame ones, dropping some. The sample carries approximately 260,000 clones, roughly 22% recorded once. Sequencing was performed on naive CD4+ T cells from blood. Source of these receptors: a woman aged 40 to 50 with type 1 diabetes.

This rearrangement joins TRBV2 to TRBJ2-1; possible D gene TRBD1, 6 bases. This CDR3 spans 12 amino acids. The germline V and J ends were trimmed by 6 bases and 7 bases, with 10 bases remaining between them. CDR1 is SNHLY, CDR2 FYNNEI, per germline. DNA for the CDR3: TGTGCCAGCAGCCTCAGGGGAAATGAGCAGTTCTTC. It is translated as CASSLRGNEQFF.

This clone came up a few times. The J gene is TRBJ2-1, the V gene TRBV27, with 7 positions matching TRBD1. The CDR3 sequence is 12 residues long. Per germline, CDR1 MNHEY and CDR2 SMNVEV (reference sequence). Germline trimming cut 3 bases from V and 10 bases from J; bases unmatched to any gene: 3. The CDR3 DNA sequence: TGTGCCAGCAGTTTGTACAGGGGCGAGCAGTTCTTC. As protein: CASSLYRGEQFF.

The chain couples TRBV4-1 to TRBJ2-7; the D is unclear. V shed 0 bases and J shed 3 bases, with 9 bases lying between them. CDR1 and CDR2 from the germline V gene are MGHRA and YSYEKL. This CDR3 has 14 residues. The CDR3 nucleotides are TGCGCCAGCAGCCAAGAGGCGGCCATCTACGAGCAGTACTTC. It encodes CASSQEAAIYEQYF.

The chain recombines TRBV4-2 with TRBJ2-7; possibly TRBD1 for D (6 bases). The V and J ends lost 0 bases and 2 bases respectively, with 11 bases between them. The CDR3 consists of 15 residues. CDR1 is LGHNA, CDR2 YNFKEQ, per germline. The CDR3 nucleotides read TGTGCCAGCAGCCAAGATAGGGGGACCACCTACGAGCAGTACTTC. Translated: CASSQDRGTTYEQYF.

This clone was recorded once. The rearrangement links TRBV5-1 to TRBJ2-3; possible D gene TRBD1, 5 bases. V shed 5 bases and J shed 0 bases, with 13 bases lying between them. The CDR3 sequence is 15 residues long. Germline CDR1 reads SGHRS; CDR2 reads YFSETQ. CDR3 protein: CASRISTVSTDTQYF. The DNA for the CDR3 is TGCGCCAGCAGAATCTCGACAGTGAGCACAGATACGCAGTATTTT.

The chain is built from TRBV25-1 and TRBJ2-6, with D possibly matching TRBD2 (5 bases). This CDR3 has 18 residues. Germline lookup yields CDR1 MGHDK and CDR2 SYGVNS. The V end was cut by 4 bases, the J end by 0 bases, with 16 bases between. As DNA, the CDR3 is TGTGCCAGCAGTGTCGCACGGGGAATGAGCTCTGGGGCCAACGTCCTGACTTTC. Protein sequence: CASSVARGMSSGANVLTF.

The rearrangement uses TRBV6-6 and TRBJ2-5, with D tentatively TRBD1 (6 bases). This CDR3 is 13 amino acids long. Trimming removed 4 bases at V and 6 bases at J, with 12 bases between. Germline CDR1 MNHNY, CDR2 SVGAGI (reference sequence). CDR3: CASSLGAEKTQYF. The CDR3 bases are TGTGCCAGCAGTTTGGGGGCTGAGAAGACCCAGTACTTC.

The genes are TRBV18 and TRBJ1-4; a possible D gene is TRBD1 (6 bases). The CDR3 is 16 residues long. CDR1 KGHSH and CDR2 LQKENI come from the germline V gene. The germline V and J ends were trimmed by 2 bases and 0 bases, with 10 bases remaining between them. CDR3 nucleotide sequence: TGTGCCAGCTCACCAGGGGGCCTCGCAACTAATGAAAAACTGTTTTTT. The encoded protein is CASSPGGLATNEKLFF. Filled out from reference TRBV18 and TRBJ1-4, the complete variable domain reads NAGVMQNPRHLVRRRGQEARLRCSPMKGHSHVYWYRQLPEEGLKFMVYLQKENIIDESGMPKERFSAEFPKEGPSILRIQQVVRGDSAAYFCASSPGGLATNEKLFFGSGTQLSVL.

V usage is TRBV7-2 and J usage is TRBJ2-3; D call uncertain. The CDR3 spans 16 residues. Germline lookup yields CDR1 SGHTA and CDR2 FQGNSA. Trimming took 4 bases from V and 2 from J, leaving 16 bases between them. The CDR3 here is CASSSQARQTTDTQYF. CDR3 nucleotide sequence: TGTGCCAGCAGCTCCCAAGCGAGGCAGACCACAGATACGCAGTATTTT.

As to this clone: Germline is not matched at one junction end, which may reflect a read error. The rearrangement uses TRBV7-7 and TRBJ2-5; 10 bases map to TRBD1. Germline values: CDR1 SSHAT, CDR2 FNYEAQ (reference sequence). The CDR3 totals 14 residues. Here the CDR3 reads CASSPGTGDETQYF. For the CDR3, the DNA is TGTGCTAGCAGCCCTGGGACAGGGGACGAGACCCAGTACTTC.

The chain is built from TRBV2 and TRBJ1-2; 9 bases are a match to TRBD1. CDR1 is SNHLY, CDR2 FYNNEI, per germline. J was trimmed by 2 bases and V by 5 bases; bases with no gene match: 6. This CDR3 has 15 amino acids. CDR3 sequence (DNA): TGTGCCAGCAGTCTAGGGACAGGGAAGAACTATGGCTACACCTTC. The encoded protein is CASSLGTGKNYGYTF.

This clone occurred a few times. The chain links TRBV5-1 to TRBJ1-1; 10 positions match TRBD1. V was clipped by 4 bases and J by 0 bases; unmatched bases: 6. CDR3 length equals 16 residues. The V gene's germline CDR1 is SGHRS and CDR2 YFSETQ. The CDR3 DNA is TGCGCCAGCAGCGGGGGGACAGGGGAGTTGAACACTGAAGCTTTCTTT. Encoded protein: CASSGGTGELNTEAFF.

This clone appeared a few times. The V call is TRBV5-4, the J call TRBJ1-1; D ambiguous. Trimming took off 0 bases at V and 5 bases at J, with 11 bases between the two ends. The CDR3 loop spans 14 amino acids. Germline V gives CDR1 SGHNT, CDR2 YYREEE (reference sequence). CDR3: CASSLDARGTEAFF. CDR3 bases: TGTGCCAGCAGCTTGGACGCCAGAGGGACTGAAGCTTTCTTT.

This rearrangement joins TRBV30 to TRBJ2-3, with 7 bases that match TRBD2. The CDR3 contains 15 residues. Germline assignment: CDR1 GTSNPN and CDR2 SVGIG (reference sequence). Trimming cost V 3 bases and J 7 bases; bases outside gene matches: 13. CDR3 region: CAWSFDPSGTNTQYF. The CDR3 DNA reads TGTGCCTGGAGCTTCGACCCTAGCGGTACAAATACGCAGTATTTT. Looking up the rest from reference TRBV30 and TRBJ2-3 gives the full variable domain: SQTIHQWPATLVQPVGSPLSLECTVEGTSNPNLYWYRQAAGRGLQLLFYSVGIGQISSEVPQNLSASRPQDRQFILSSKKLLLSDSGFYLCAWSFDPSGTNTQYFGPGTRLTVL.

This clone was detected only a few times. The J gene is TRBJ2-7, the V gene TRBV9; D is perhaps TRBD2 (6 bases). The ends were cut back, 0 bases at V and 3 bases at J, with 13 bases in the middle. There are 15 residues in the CDR3. In germline, CDR1 is SGDLS, CDR2 YYNGEE. Here the CDR3 reads CASSVAGGTFYEQYF. The CDR3 nucleotides read TGTGCCAGCAGCGTAGCTGGGGGGACCTTCTACGAGCAGTACTTC.

The chain couples TRBV9 to TRBJ2-1; TRBD1 agrees at 8 bases. CDR1 is SGDLS and CDR2 is YYNGEE in the germline V gene. The V segment lost 3 bases and the J segment 9 bases; nucleotides outside the gene matches: 8. The CDR3 consists of 14 residues. The CDR3: CASSAGQGTTEQFF. The CDR3 DNA reads TGTGCCAGCAGCGCAGGACAGGGCACAACTGAGCAGTTCTTC.

J is TRBJ2-1 and V is TRBV19; possibly TRBD2 for D (5 bases). V lost 3 bases to trimming and J lost 0 bases, with 9 bases between them. The CDR3 runs 15 residues. CDR1 and CDR2 from the germline V gene are LNHDA and SQIVND (reference sequence). CDR3 residues: CASSMEASSYNEQFF. Written as DNA, the CDR3 is TGTGCCAGTAGTATGGAGGCCAGCTCCTACAATGAGCAGTTCTTC.

The CDR3, as DNA: TGTGCCAGCAGCTCTCCCCAGGGTAACAATGAGCAGTTCTTC. Translation gives CASSSPQGNNEQFF. The chain combines TRBV7-3 with TRBJ2-1, with D perhaps matching TRBD1 (5 bases). The CDR3 runs 14 residues. Germline-derived CDR1 and CDR2 are SGHTA and FQGTGA. V gave up 4 bases and J gave up 5 bases, with 12 bases separating them.